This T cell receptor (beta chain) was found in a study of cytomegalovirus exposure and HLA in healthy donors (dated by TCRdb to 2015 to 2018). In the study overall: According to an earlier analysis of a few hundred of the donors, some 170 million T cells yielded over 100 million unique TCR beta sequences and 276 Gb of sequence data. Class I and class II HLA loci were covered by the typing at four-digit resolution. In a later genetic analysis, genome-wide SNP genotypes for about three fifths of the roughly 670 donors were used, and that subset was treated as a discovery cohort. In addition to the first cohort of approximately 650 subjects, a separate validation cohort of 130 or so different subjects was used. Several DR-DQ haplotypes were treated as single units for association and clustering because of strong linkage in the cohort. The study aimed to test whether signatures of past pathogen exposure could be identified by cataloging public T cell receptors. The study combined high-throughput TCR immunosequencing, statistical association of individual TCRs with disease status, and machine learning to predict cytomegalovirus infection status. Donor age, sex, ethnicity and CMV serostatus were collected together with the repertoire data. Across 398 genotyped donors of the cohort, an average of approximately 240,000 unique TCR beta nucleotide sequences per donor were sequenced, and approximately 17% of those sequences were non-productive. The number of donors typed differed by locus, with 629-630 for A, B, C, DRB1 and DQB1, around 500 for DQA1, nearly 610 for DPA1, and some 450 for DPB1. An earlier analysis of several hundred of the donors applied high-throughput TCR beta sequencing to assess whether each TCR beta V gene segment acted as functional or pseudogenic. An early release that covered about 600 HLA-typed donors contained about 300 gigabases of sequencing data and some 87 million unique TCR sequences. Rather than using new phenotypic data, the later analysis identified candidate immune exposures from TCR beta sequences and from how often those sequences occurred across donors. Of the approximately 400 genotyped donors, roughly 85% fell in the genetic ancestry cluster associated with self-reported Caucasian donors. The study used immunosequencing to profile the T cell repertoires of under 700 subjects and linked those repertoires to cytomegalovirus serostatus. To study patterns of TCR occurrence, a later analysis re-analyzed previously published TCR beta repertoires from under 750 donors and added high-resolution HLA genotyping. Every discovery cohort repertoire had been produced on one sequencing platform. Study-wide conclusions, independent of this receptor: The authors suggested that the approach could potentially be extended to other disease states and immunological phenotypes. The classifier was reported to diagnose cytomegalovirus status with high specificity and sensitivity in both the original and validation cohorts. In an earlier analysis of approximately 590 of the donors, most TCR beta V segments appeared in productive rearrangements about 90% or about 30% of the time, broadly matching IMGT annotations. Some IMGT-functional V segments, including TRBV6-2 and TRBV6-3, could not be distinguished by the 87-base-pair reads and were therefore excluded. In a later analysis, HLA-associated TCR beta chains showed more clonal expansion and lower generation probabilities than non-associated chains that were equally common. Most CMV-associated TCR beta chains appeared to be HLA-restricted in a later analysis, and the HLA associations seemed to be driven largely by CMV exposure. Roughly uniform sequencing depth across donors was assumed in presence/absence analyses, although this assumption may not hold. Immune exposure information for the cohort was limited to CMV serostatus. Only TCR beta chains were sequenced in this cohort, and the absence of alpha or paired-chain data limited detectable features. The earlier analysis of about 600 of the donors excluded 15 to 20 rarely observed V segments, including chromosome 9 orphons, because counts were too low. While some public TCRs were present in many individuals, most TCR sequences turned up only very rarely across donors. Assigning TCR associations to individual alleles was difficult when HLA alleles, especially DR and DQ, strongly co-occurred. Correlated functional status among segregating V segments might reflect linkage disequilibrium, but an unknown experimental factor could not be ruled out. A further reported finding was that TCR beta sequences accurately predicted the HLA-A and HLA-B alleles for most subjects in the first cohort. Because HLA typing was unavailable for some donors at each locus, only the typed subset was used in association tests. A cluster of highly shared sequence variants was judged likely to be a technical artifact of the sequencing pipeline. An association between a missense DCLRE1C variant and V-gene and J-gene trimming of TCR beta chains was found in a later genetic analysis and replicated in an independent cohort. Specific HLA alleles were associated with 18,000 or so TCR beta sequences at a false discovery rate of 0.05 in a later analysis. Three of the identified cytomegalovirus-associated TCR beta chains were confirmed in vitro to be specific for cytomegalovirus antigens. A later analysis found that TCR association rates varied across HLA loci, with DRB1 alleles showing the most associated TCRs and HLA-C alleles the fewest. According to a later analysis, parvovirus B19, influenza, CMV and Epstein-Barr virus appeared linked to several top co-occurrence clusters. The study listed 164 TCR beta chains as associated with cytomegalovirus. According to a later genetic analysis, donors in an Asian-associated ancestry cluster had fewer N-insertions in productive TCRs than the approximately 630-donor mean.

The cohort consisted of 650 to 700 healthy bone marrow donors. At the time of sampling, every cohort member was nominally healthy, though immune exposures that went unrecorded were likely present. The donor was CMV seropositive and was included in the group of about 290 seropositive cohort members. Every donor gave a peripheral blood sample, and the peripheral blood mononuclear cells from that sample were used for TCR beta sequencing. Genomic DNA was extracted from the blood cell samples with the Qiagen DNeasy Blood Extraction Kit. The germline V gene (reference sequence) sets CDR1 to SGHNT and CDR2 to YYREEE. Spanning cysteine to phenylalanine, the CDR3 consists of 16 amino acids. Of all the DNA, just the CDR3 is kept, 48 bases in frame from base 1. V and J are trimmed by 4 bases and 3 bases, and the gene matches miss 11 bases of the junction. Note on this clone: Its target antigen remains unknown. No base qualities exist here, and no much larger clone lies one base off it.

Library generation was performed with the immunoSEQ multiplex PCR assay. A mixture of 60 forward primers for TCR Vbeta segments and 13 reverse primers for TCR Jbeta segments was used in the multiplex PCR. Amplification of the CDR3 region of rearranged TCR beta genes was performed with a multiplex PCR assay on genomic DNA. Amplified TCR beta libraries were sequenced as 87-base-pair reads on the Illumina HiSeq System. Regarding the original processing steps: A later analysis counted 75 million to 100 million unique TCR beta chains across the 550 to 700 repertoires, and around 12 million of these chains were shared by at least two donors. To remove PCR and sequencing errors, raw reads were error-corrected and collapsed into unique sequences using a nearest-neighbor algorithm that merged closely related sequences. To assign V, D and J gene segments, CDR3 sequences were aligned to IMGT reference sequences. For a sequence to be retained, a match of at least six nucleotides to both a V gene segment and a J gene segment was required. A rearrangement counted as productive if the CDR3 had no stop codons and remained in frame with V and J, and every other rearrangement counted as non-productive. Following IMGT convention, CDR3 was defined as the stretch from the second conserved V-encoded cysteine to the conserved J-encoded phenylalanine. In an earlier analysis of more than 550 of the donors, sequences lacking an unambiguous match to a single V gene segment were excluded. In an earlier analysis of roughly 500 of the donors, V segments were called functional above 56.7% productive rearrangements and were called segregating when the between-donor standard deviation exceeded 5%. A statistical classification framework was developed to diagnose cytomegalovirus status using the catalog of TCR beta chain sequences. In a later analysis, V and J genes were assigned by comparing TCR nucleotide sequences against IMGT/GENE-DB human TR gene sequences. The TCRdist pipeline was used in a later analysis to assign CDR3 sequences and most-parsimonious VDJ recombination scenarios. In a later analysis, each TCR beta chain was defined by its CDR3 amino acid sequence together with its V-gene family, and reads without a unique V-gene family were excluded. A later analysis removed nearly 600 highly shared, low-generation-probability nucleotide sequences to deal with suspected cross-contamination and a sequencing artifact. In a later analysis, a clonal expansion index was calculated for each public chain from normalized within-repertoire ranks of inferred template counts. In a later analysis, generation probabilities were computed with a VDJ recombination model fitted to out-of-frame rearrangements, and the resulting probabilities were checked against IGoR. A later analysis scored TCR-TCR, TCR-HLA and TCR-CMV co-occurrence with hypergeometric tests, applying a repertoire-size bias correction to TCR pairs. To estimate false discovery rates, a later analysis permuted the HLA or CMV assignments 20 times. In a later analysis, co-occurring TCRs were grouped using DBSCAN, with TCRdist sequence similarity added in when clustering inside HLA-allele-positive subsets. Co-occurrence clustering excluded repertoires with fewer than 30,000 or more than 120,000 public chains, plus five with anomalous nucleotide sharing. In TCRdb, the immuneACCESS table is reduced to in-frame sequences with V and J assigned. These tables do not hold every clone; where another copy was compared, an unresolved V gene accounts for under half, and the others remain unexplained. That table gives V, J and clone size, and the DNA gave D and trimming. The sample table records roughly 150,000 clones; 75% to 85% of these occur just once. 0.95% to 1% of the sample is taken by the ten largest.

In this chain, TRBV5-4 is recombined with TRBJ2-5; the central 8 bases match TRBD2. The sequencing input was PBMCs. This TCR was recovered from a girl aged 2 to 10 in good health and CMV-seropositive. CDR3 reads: CASSARTSGVKETQYF. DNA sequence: TGTGCCAGCAGCGCCCGAACTAGCGGCGTCAAAGAGACCCAGTACTTC.